The 30 T cell receptor beta chains below come from one sample, sequenced in a study of shared clonotypes between healthy human individuals. Here immunoSEQ multiplex PCR was the method, and the copy in TCRdb shows in-frame clones only, minus some. This sample has 600,000 to 700,000 clones, with 73% found just once. Sequencing was done on a sample of memory CD4+ T cells sorted from blood. Subset denoted: CD45RA-negative fraction. Source of these receptors: a woman in her twenties or thirties in good health.

The rearrangement links TRBV5-1 to TRBJ1-1; 8 bases are shared with TRBD1. Trimming at V came to 9 bases and at J to 5 bases, leaving 15 bases not matched to a gene. From germline, CDR1 is SGHRS and CDR2 YFSETQ. The CDR3 covers 15 residues. This CDR3 reads CATRALGQGGTEAFF. The CDR3 DNA reads as TGCGCCACCCGGGCCCTTGGACAGGGAGGAACTGAAGCTTTCTTT.

The chain employs TRBV28 and TRBJ1-2; unclear D gene. The CDR3 consists of 13 residues. The germline CDR1 and CDR2 sequences are MDHEN and SYDVKM. Trimming removed 10 bases from V and 5 bases from J, with 17 bases in between. The CDR3 sequence: CATYSPLSYGYTF. The CDR3 bases are TGTGCCACCTATAGCCCTTTGTCGTATGGCTACACCTTC.

This clone was found a few times. J is TRBJ2-5 and V is TRBV5-4, with 8 bases matching TRBD2. From germline, CDR1 is SGHNT and CDR2 YYREEE (reference sequence). This CDR3 region has 15 residues. Trimming took 4 bases from V and 6 from J; bases not matched to a gene: 11. The CDR3 region has the DNA TGTGCCAGCAGCCCTGGGGTAGCGGGGTCAAAGACCCAGTACTTC. Translating it yields CASSPGVAGSKTQYF. Combining the CDR3 with reference TRBV5-4 and TRBJ2-5 gives the whole variable domain ETGVTQSPTHLIKTRGQQVTLRCSSQSGHNTVSWYQQALGQGPQFIFQYYREEENGRGNFPPRFSGLQFPNYSSELNVNALELDDSALYLCASSPGVAGSKTQYFGPGTRLLVL.

This clone occurred many times. V and J are TRBV6-6 and TRBJ1-5; tentatively, D is TRBD1 (6 bases). The V end was cut by 4 bases, the J end by 7 bases, with 11 bases between. This CDR3 has 13 amino acids. Per germline, CDR1 MNHNY and CDR2 SVGAGI (reference sequence). The CDR3: CASSSLQGQPQHF. CDR3 in DNA: TGTGCCAGCAGTTCCTTACAGGGACAGCCCCAGCATTTT.

This chain connects TRBV2 to TRBJ2-6, with D perhaps matching TRBD2 (5 bases). V lost 1 base and J lost 2, with 6 bases in between. Germline V gene data show CDR1 as SNHLY and CDR2 as FYNNEI. The CDR3 has 15 residues. CDR3 region: CASSEVRAGANVLTF. Here the CDR3 DNA reads TGTGCCAGCAGTGAAGTGAGGGCTGGGGCCAACGTCCTGACTTTC.

The rearrangement joins TRBV5-6 to TRBJ2-2; 9 nucleotides align to TRBD2. Losses at the gene ends were 3 bases for V and 7 bases for J; bases not matched to a gene: 4. Germline CDR1 SGHDT, CDR2 YYEEEE. The CDR3 consists of 14 residues. The DNA of the CDR3 is TGTGCCAGCAGCTCCCCGACTAGCGGCGGGGAGCTGTTTTTT. This translates into CASSSPTSGGELFF.

This clone showed up just once. The chain has TRBV6-5 and TRBJ2-2; 10 nucleotides align to TRBD1. This CDR3 has 15 residues. Per germline, CDR1 MNHEY and CDR2 SVGAGI. The junction had 6 bases not matched to a gene; V was cut back by 7 bases and J by 4 bases. The CDR3 loop reads CASNPGQGSTGELFF. The DNA of the CDR3 is TGTGCCAGCAATCCGGGACAGGGGAGCACCGGGGAGCTGTTTTTT.

This clone was counted only a few times. The chain recombines TRBV19 with TRBJ1-1; D is uncertain. Trimming left V 5 bases short and J 5 bases short, with 12 bases between. Germline V gene data show CDR1 as LNHDA and CDR2 as SQIVND (reference sequence). The CDR3 spans 13 residues. For the CDR3, the DNA is TGTGCCAGTAGTTTGGGGTACGGGACTGAAGCTTTCTTT. It specifies CASSLGYGTEAFF. The full variable domain, rest sourced from reference TRBV19 and TRBJ1-1, is DGGITQSPKYLFRKEGQNVTLSCEQNLNHDAMYWYRQDPGQGLRLIYYSQIVNDFQKGDIAEGYSVSREKKESFPLTVTSAQKNPTAFYLCASSLGYGTEAFFGQGTRLTVV.

This clone has only one observation. V usage is TRBV11-2 and J usage is TRBJ2-3, with TRBD1 matching 8 bases. Germline trimming cut 3 bases from V and 1 base from J; bases unmatched to any gene: 3. The CDR3 runs to 15 residues. Looked up from germline, CDR1 is SGHAT and CDR2 is FQNNGV. The CDR3 region is CASSFLTGGTDTQYF. CDR3 sequence (DNA): TGTGCCAGCAGCTTCTTGACAGGGGGCACAGATACGCAGTATTTT. The entire variable domain, with the rest obtained from reference TRBV11-2 and TRBJ2-3, is as follows: EAGVAQSPRYKIIEKRQSVAFWCNPISGHATLYWYQQILGQGPKLLIQFQNNGVVDDSQLPKDRFSAERLKGVDSTLKIQPAKLEDSAVYLCASSFLTGGTDTQYFGPGTRLTVL.

The chain recombines TRBV27 with TRBJ2-1; 11 bases match TRBD1. This CDR3 contains 16 residues. Looked up from germline, CDR1 is MNHEY and CDR2 is SMNVEV (reference sequence). V lost 1 base, J lost 8 bases, and 7 bases stayed unmatched. CDR3: CASSLWTGGLMHEQFF. In DNA, the CDR3 is TGTGCCAGCAGTTTATGGACAGGGGGCCTGATGCATGAGCAGTTCTTC.

The V call is TRBV4-1, the J call TRBJ2-1; D call uncertain. V was clipped by 4 bases and J by 9 bases, with 19 bases between them. This CDR3 comprises 15 residues. The germline CDR1 and CDR2 sequences are MGHRA and YSYEKL. CDR3 amino acids: CASSPTPVGLSEQFF. For the CDR3, the DNA is TGCGCCAGCAGCCCCACCCCGGTAGGGCTGAGTGAGCAGTTCTTC.

This clone has a count of ten or more. This chain joins TRBV4-1 and TRBJ2-1; D unresolved. The CDR3 runs to 14 residues. Germline V CDR1 and CDR2: MGHRA, YSYEKL. The V and J ends lost 0 bases and 10 bases respectively, with 13 bases between them. CDR3 protein: CASSQDGPPREQFF. CDR3 DNA sequence: TGCGCCAGCAGCCAAGATGGCCCCCCGCGGGAGCAGTTCTTC.

The rearrangement links TRBV2 to TRBJ2-5, with 7 positions matching TRBD1. Near its end, the DNA agrees better with TRBJ2-7, so the J call may be wrong. The germline V gene has CDR1 SNHLY and CDR2 FYNNEI. CDR3 length: 13 amino acids. The CDR3 here is CASKGASGAEQYF. The CDR3 DNA follows: TGTGCCAGTAAGGGGGCCTCGGGTGCCGAGCAGTACTTC.

In DNA, the CDR3 is TGTGCCAGCAGTGAGACACCTAACTATGGCTACACCTTC. It translates to CASSETPNYGYTF. The chain uses TRBV6-5 and TRBJ1-2; no firm D call. The CDR3 runs to 13 residues. The V end lost 5 bases, the J end lost 0 bases, and 7 bases lay between the germline ends. Germline-derived CDR1 and CDR2 are MNHEY and SVGAGI.

This sequence joins TRBV11-2 and TRBJ2-7; D is ambiguous. CDR1 is SGHAT and CDR2 is FQNNGV in the germline V gene. CDR3 length equals 15 residues. Trimming left V 6 bases short and J 5 bases short, with 20 bases between. CDR3 amino acids: CASRRAQRRHNEQYF. The CDR3 DNA is TGTGCCAGCAGACGGGCGCAACGAAGACATAACGAGCAGTACTTC.

The chain recombines TRBV4-1 with TRBJ2-4; the D gene is possibly TRBD1 (6 bases). This CDR3 is 14 amino acids long. V was shortened by 2 bases and J by 14 bases, with 19 bases between the two germline ends. Germline loops: CDR1 MGHRA, CDR2 YSYEKL. CDR3 nucleotides: TGCGCCAGCAGCCAACCGTGGACAGCCCACCCGGAGTACTTC. As protein: CASSQPWTAHPEYF.

The chain has TRBV2 and TRBJ1-4; D is unresolved. Trimming left V 1 base short and J 0 bases short, with 18 bases between. This CDR3 is built from 19 residues. CDR1 SNHLY and CDR2 FYNNEI come from the germline V gene. CDR3 sequence: CASSEDPLMGAATNEKLFF. CDR3 sequence (DNA): TGTGCCAGCAGTGAAGACCCCCTCATGGGAGCCGCAACTAATGAAAAACTGTTTTTT.

The gene calls are TRBV27 and TRBJ1-2; 9 bases fit TRBD1. CDR3 length equals 16 residues. J lost 9 bases, V lost 5 bases, and 16 bases had no gene match. The germline CDR1 and CDR2 sequences are MNHEY and SMNVEV (reference sequence). The CDR3 reads CASSPGTGNSMYSYTF. Here the CDR3 DNA reads TGTGCCAGCAGTCCCGGGACAGGGAATAGCATGTATAGCTACACCTTC.

The V gene is TRBV27, the J gene TRBJ2-7; D not resolved. The germline V gene encodes CDR1 MNHEY and CDR2 SMNVEV (reference sequence). This CDR3 is 13 amino acids long. V dropped 7 bases and J dropped 5 bases, with 15 bases sitting between them. The CDR3 DNA reads as TGTGCCAGCACGAACCCTATGGGTCACGAGCAGTACTTC. This sequence encodes CASTNPMGHEQYF.

The V gene is TRBV19, the J gene TRBJ2-3; 7 positions agree with TRBD1. The CDR3 sequence is 14 residues long. V lost 5 bases and J lost 2; bases outside the gene matches: 4. Looked up from germline, CDR1 is LNHDA and CDR2 is SQIVND (reference sequence). CDR3 sequence reads: CASSLGTATDTQYF. The CDR3 nucleotides are TGTGCCAGTAGTTTGGGGACAGCCACAGATACGCAGTATTTT.

The chain recombines TRBV11-2 with TRBJ2-3, with unresolved D. The CDR3 runs 12 residues. V was clipped by 3 bases and J by 7 bases, with 8 bases between them. The germline CDR1 and CDR2 sequences are SGHAT and FQNNGV. CDR3 amino acids: CASSFEANTQYF. The CDR3 DNA sequence: TGTGCCAGCAGCTTCGAGGCAAATACGCAGTATTTT.

This clone was picked up many times. The CDR3 is CAISESPQSGASTDTQYF. CDR3 DNA sequence: TGTGCCATCAGTGAATCCCCTCAAAGCGGGGCTAGCACAGATACGCAGTATTTT. The J gene is TRBJ2-3, the V gene TRBV10-3; 7 nucleotides align to TRBD2. The CDR3 totals 18 residues. J gave up 0 bases and V 3 bases, and 12 bases lay outside the gene matches. CDR1 and CDR2 from the germline V gene are ENHRY and SYGVKD.

V gene TRBV5-1 combines with J gene TRBJ1-1; 7 nucleotides match TRBD1. CDR1 SGHRS and CDR2 YFSETQ come from the germline V gene. Losses at the gene ends were 2 bases for V and 7 bases for J; bases not matched to a gene: 5. CDR3 size: 13 residues. The CDR3 DNA follows: TGCGCCAGCAGCTTTACAGGGGAGTTTGAAGCTTTCTTT. Protein sequence: CASSFTGEFEAFF.

This chain connects TRBV7-2 to TRBJ2-7; D possibly uses TRBD1 or TRBD2 (5 bases each). V lost 5 bases and J 0 bases, leaving 14 bases between the germline ends. Germline CDR1 reads SGHTA; CDR2 reads FQGNSA. This CDR3 comprises 15 residues. CDR3 in DNA: TGTGCCAGCAGCATGACTAAGGGGAGCTCCTACGAGCAGTACTTC. Protein: CASSMTKGSSYEQYF.

The chain joins TRBV5-1 to TRBJ2-1; D unclear. Trimming shortened V by 5 bases and J by 4 bases, and 7 bases separated the two germline ends. The CDR3 has 12 residues. Germline lookup yields CDR1 SGHRS and CDR2 YFSETQ. In nucleotides, the CDR3 is TGCGCCAGCAGGGACGGGTACAATGAGCAGTTCTTC. Encoded protein: CASRDGYNEQFF.

CDR3 residues: CASSLGLAGAEEQFF. CDR3 DNA: TGTGCCAGCAGTTTGGGACTAGCGGGAGCTGAGGAGCAGTTCTTC. The chain links TRBV28 to TRBJ2-1; 14 bases match TRBD2. The CDR3 length is 15 residues. Looked up from germline, CDR1 is MDHEN and CDR2 is SYDVKM. The junction had 5 bases not matched to a gene; V was cut back by 3 bases and J by 10 bases. The whole variable domain, remainder taken from reference TRBV28 and TRBJ2-1, is DVKVTQSSRYLVKRTGEKVFLECVQDMDHENMFWYRQDPGLGLRLIYFSYDVKMKEKGDIPEGYSVSREKKERFSLILESASTNQTSMYLCASSLGLAGAEEQFFGPGTRLTVL.

To note about this clone: Other DNA sequences from this sample encode an identical CDR3 as well. CDR3 sequence (DNA): TGCAGCGTTGAGGCGGGAGAAGGCACAGATACGCAGTATTTT. Protein sequence: CSVEAGEGTDTQYF. The genes are TRBV29-1 and TRBJ2-3; 7 bases match TRBD2. The CDR3 extends over 14 amino acids. The V segment lost 3 bases and the J segment 1 base; nucleotides outside the gene matches: 4. Looked up from germline, CDR1 is SQVTM and CDR2 is ANQGSEA.

This clone appeared a single time. The genes are TRBV6-1 and TRBJ1-4; weak D call: TRBD1 (5 bases). The V gene's germline CDR1 is MNHNS and CDR2 SASEGT. The V and J ends lost 2 bases and 7 bases respectively, with 11 bases between them. The CDR3 loop spans 14 amino acids. CDR3 region: CASSERWGGEKLFF. CDR3 bases: TGTGCCAGCAGTGAACGCTGGGGCGGTGAAAAACTGTTTTTT.

The V call is TRBV5-1, the J call TRBJ2-6, with TRBD1 identical over 8 bases. J was trimmed by 4 bases and V by 6 bases; bases with no gene match: 6. Germline-derived CDR1 and CDR2 are SGHRS and YFSETQ. The CDR3 loop spans 15 amino acids. The DNA for the CDR3 is TGCGCCAGCAACGACAGGGGTCCCGGGGCCAACGTCCTGACTTTC. Its protein is CASNDRGPGANVLTF.

The sample holds a few counts of this clone. V and J are TRBV19 and TRBJ2-2, with a tentative D call TRBD1 (6 bases). Germline V gene data show CDR1 as LNHDA and CDR2 as SQIVND (reference sequence). The CDR3 sequence is 13 residues long. V gave up 7 bases and J gave up 3 bases, with 9 bases separating them. The CDR3 is CASIQGHTGELFF. The CDR3 nucleotides are TGTGCCAGTATACAGGGCCACACCGGGGAGCTGTTTTTT. Full variable domain (outside the CDR3, taken from reference TRBV19 and TRBJ2-2): DGGITQSPKYLFRKEGQNVTLSCEQNLNHDAMYWYRQDPGQGLRLIYYSQIVNDFQKGDIAEGYSVSREKKESFPLTVTSAQKNPTAFYLCASIQGHTGELFFGEGSRLTVL.